This TCR beta chain is drawn from a study of T cell repertoires in cytomegalovirus infection. Study-wide context: Both a matching HLA type and CMV infection were indicated by public TCR beta signatures. Whole-study results and caveats: Across the ex vivo response, the dominant clonotypes were HLA-C-restricted CMV-specific TCR beta clonotypes. Cumulative frequency of public TCR beta families picked out carriers of CMV plus the relevant HLA.

TCRdb re-analysed the reads in MiXCR, keeping a single row per CDR3 protein. The data contain fewer than 700,000 distinct CDR3 sequences, 20% to 25% of them singletons. Looked up from germline, CDR1 is SQVTM and CDR2 is ANQGSEA. There are 15 residues in the CDR3. The J segment lost 5 bases and the V segment lost 0 bases, leaving 5 bases of the junction unmatched. Details on this clonotype: Its target is not known.

The sample consisted of CD8+ T cells from PBMCs. The TCR was taken from a human donor in good health (CMV status not recorded). Some clones in this sample may be carry-over from other donors' samples. This sequence joins TRBV29-1 and TRBJ2-1; 9 nucleotides match TRBD1. The CDR3: CSVEDWGQGDNEQFF. DNA of the CDR3: TGCAGCGTTGAAGATTGGGGACAGGGAGACAATGAGCAGTTCTTC.